This T cell receptor beta chain emerged from a study of blood T cell repertoires in COVID-19. Germline CDR1 ENHRY, CDR2 SYGVKD. The CDR3 covers 16 residues. V lost 6 bases, J lost 2 bases, and 17 bases lay in between. The method was immunoSEQ multiplex PCR; TCRdb's version includes in-frame clones alone and lacks a portion of them. The sample includes a few hundred thousand clones, approximately 79% seen only once; the top ten take over 4%. The material sequenced was PBMCs or T cells enriched from blood (not recorded which). This receptor was identified in a man between 25 and 39 years old with acute COVID-19. This sequence joins TRBV10-3 and TRBJ1-3; possible D gene TRBD1, 6 bases. This CDR3 is CAIREAPQGTGNTIYF. In DNA, the CDR3 is TGTGCCATCAGGGAAGCCCCTCAGGGGACTGGAAACACCATATATTTT.